This section outlines one T cell receptor beta chain sequence together with its context. Its antigen is unidentified. The CDR3 loop spans 17 amino acids. V dropped 0 bases and J dropped 1 base, with 16 bases sitting between them. Germline V gene sequence: CDR1 SGHRS, CDR2 YFSETQ. This entry comes from a study of T cell repertoires in cytomegalovirus infection. Overall study: It was recently identified HLA-C-restricted and well-studied HLA-B-restricted CMV epitopes that the study used. It was the public TCR beta signatures that indicated both CMV infection and matching HLA type.

The study, taken as a whole, reports: It was HLA-C-restricted CMV-specific TCR beta clonotypes that dominated the response ex vivo. Carriers of CMV plus the relevant HLA were identified by cumulative public TCR beta family frequency.

MiXCR, applied by TCRdb to the reads, yields one record per CDR3 protein. Found here are about 920,000 distinct CDR3 sequences, 30% to 40% of them singletons; the top ten hold around 15%. This TCR came from a human donor in good health (CMV status not recorded). Some clones in this sample may be carry-over from other donors' samples. Sequences were derived from cultured CD8+ T cells from PBMCs, sampled from culture after CMV antigen stimulation. This chain joins TRBV5-1 and TRBJ1-1; D not certain. The CDR3 region is CASSLVKVGRGNTEAFF. In DNA, the CDR3 is TGCGCCAGCAGCTTGGTCAAAGTGGGCCGGGGGAACACTGAAGCTTTCTTT.